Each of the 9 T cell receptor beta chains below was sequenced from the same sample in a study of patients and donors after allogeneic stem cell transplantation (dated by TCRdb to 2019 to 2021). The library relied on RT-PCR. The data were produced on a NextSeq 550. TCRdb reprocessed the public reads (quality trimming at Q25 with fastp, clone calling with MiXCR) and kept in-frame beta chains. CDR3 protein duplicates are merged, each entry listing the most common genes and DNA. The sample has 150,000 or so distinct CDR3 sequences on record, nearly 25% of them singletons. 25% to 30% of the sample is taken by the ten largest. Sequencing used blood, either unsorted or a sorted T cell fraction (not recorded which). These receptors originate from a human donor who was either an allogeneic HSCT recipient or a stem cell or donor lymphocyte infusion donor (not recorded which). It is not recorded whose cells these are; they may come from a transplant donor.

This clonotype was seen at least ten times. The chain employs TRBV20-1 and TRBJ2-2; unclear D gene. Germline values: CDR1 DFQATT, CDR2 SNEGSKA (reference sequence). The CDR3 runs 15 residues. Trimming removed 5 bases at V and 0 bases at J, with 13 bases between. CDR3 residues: CSASRHGANTGELFF. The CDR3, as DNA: TGCAGTGCTTCCAGACATGGCGCGAACACCGGGGAGCTGTTTTTT.

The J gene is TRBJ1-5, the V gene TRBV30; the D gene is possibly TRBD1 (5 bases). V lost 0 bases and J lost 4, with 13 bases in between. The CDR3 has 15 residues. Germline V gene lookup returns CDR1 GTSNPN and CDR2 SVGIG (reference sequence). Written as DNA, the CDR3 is TGTGCCTGGAGTGTAGAGGGGATGGCGAATCAGCCCCAGCATTTT. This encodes CAWSVEGMANQPQHF.

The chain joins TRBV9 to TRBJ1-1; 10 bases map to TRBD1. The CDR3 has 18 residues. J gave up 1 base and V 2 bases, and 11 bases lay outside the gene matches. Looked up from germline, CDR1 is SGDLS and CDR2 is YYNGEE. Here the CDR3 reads CASSVPTGGGLGNTEAFF. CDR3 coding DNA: TGTGCCAGCAGCGTCCCGACAGGGGGCGGATTAGGGAACACTGAAGCTTTCTTT.

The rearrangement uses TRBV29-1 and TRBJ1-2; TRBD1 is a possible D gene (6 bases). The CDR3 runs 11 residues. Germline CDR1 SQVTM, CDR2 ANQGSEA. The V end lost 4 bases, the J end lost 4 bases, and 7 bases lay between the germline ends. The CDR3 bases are TGCAGCGTTGGACAGGTCTATGGCTACACCTTC. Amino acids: CSVGQVYGYTF.

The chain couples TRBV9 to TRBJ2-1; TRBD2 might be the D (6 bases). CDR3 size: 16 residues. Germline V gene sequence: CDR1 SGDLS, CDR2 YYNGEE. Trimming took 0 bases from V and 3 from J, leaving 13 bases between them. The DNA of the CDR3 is TGTGCCAGCAGCGTAGCTGGGGGGAACAGCTACAATGAGCAGTTCTTC. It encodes CASSVAGGNSYNEQFF.

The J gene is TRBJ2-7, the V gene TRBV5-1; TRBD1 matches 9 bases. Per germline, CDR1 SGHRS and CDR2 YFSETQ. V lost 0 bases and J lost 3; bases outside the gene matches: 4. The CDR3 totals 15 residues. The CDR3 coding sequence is TGCGCCAGCAGCTTGGTACAGGGGGCTTTCTACGAGCAGTACTTC. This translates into CASSLVQGAFYEQYF.

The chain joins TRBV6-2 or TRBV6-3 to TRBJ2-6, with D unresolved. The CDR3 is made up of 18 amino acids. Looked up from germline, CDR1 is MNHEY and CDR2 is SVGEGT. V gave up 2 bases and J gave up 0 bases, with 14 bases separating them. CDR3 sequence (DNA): TGTGCCAGCAGTTACCCGTATGGCATCAGCTCTGGGGCCAACGTCCTGACTTTC. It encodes CASSYPYGISSGANVLTF.

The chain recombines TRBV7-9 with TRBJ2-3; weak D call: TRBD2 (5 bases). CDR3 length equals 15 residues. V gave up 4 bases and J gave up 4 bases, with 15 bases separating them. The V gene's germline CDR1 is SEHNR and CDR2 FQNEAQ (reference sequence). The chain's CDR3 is CASSSADPGADTQYF. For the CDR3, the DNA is TGTGCCAGCAGCTCAGCAGATCCCGGGGCAGATACGCAGTATTTT.

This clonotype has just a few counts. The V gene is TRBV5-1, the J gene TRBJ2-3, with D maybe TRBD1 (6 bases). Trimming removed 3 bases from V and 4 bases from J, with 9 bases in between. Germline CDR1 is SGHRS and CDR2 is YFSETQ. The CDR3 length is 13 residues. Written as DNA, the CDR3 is TGCGCCAGCAGCTCTGGGGGCCCAGATACGCAGTATTTT. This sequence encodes CASSSGGPDTQYF.